The clone carrying this T cell receptor beta chain has ten or more counts. Its antigen is currently unknown. 5'-RACE, quantitative and with molecular barcodes, yielded the TCR beta libraries. TCRdb reanalysed the 5' RACE reads using MiXCR and keeps one entry per CDR3 protein. The sample gives 200,000 to 300,000 distinct CDR3 sequences, over 9.5% of which show up once; about 3% is in the top ten. The sample originates from a study of CD8 T cells in ankylosing spondylitis. Regarding the study as a whole: Blood of patients with ankylosing spondylitis appeared to be characterized by a TCR beta motif of eight highly homologous variants. Disease-linked clones, CD8+, were relatively rare in peripheral blood.

The CDR3 covers 15 residues. Trimming cost V 6 bases and J 0 bases; bases outside gene matches: 5. CDR1 is MNHNS, CDR2 SASEGT, per germline. This clonotype was sampled from a male donor with ankylosing spondylitis or in good health (not recorded which). This chain links TRBV6-1 with TRBJ1-5, with 7 bases identical to TRBD1. The sample consisted of blood, either unsorted or a sorted T cell fraction (not recorded which). CDR3 nucleotide sequence: TGTGCCAGCAGCGCCGGGACAGATAGCAATCAGCCCCAGCATTTT. This codes for CASSAGTDSNQPQHF.